Listed below are T cell receptor beta chains from one sample, sequenced in a study of blood T cell repertoires in COVID-19. The method was immunoSEQ multiplex PCR; TCRdb's version includes in-frame clones alone and lacks a portion of them. This table has around 200,000 clones, around 88% appearing once. Sequencing input: PBMCs or T cells enriched from blood (not recorded which). The source is a woman in her thirties who had been exposed to COVID-19. The CDR3 runs from the conserved cysteine through the conserved F or W. A D gene is named only where the DNA matches it firmly. Rows may omit the clone size; those that give it use once, few, many or a size class.

>.|14|TRBV5-1|few|TRBJ1-2
CASSLVAGTMGYTF
TGCGCCAGCAGCTTGGTCGCAGGGACTATGGGCTACACCTTC
>TRBD1|17|TRBV5-6|few|TRBJ2-7
CASSARTGKPFSYEQYF
TGTGCCAGCAGCGCGAGGACAGGGAAACCCTTTTCCTACGAGCAGTACTTC
>.|15|TRBV5-1|.|TRBJ1-2
CASSSDSGVFYGYTF
TGCGCCAGCAGCTCCGACAGTGGGGTATTCTATGGCTACACCTTC
>.|15|TRBV5-1|.|TRBJ1-1
CASSDGSASNTEAFF
TGCGCCAGCAGCGACGGGTCAGCATCGAACACTGAAGCTTTCTTT
>.|15|TRBV5-1|.|TRBJ2-3
CASRPQGPSTDTQYF
TGCGCCAGCAGACCACAGGGCCCTAGCACAGATACGCAGTATTTT
>TRBD1|16|TRBV3-1/TRBV3-2|.|TRBJ2-4
CASSPAAGQGKNIQYF
TGTGCCAGCAGCCCGGCCGCCGGACAGGGGAAAAACATTCAGTACTTC
>.|15|TRBV30|.|TRBJ2-3
CAWSVAGASTDTQYF
TGTGCCTGGAGTGTGGCGGGGGCCTCCACAGATACGCAGTATTTT
>TRBD1|19|TRBV7-6|.|TRBJ2-6
CASTNPGTGGLTGANVLTF
TGTGCCAGCACGAACCCAGGGACAGGGGGCTTAACTGGGGCCAACGTCCTGACTTTC
>TRBD1|12|TRBV29-1|.|TRBJ2-7
CSAQRQGSEQYF
TGCAGCGCCCAGAGACAGGGAAGCGAGCAGTACTTC
>TRBD1|14|TRBV4-2|.|TRBJ2-1
CASSQDWTGNEQFF
TGTGCCAGCAGCCAAGATTGGACAGGCAATGAGCAGTTCTTC
>.|13|TRBV27|.|TRBJ2-3
CASSSLGRDTQYF
TGTGCCAGCAGTTCTCTAGGTAGAGATACGCAGTATTTT
>.|20|TRBV4-1|.|TRBJ1-6
CASSQDLRETGSSYNSPLHF
TGCGCCAGCAGCCAAGATTTAAGGGAAACAGGGAGCTCCTATAATTCACCCCTCCACTTT
>.|13|TRBV11-3|.|TRBJ2-7
CASSLDSLFLQYF
TGTGCCAGCAGCTTAGATTCACTTTTCCTACAGTACTTC
>.|13|TRBV12-3/TRBV12-4|.|TRBJ2-4
CASSLGGRDFQYF
TGTGCCAGCAGTCTAGGGGGACGGGACTTTCAGTACTTC
>TRBD1|16|TRBV20-1|.|TRBJ2-5
CSASSIGQGGSETQYF
TGCAGTGCTAGTAGTATCGGACAGGGGGGGAGTGAGACCCAGTACTTC
>TRBD1|15|TRBV19|.|TRBJ2-7
CASSMIWTGSPEQYF
TGTGCCAGTAGTATGATTTGGACAGGGTCCCCCGAGCAGTACTTC
>.|14|TRBV7-9|.|TRBJ1-1
CASSFGLSDTEAFF
TGTGCCAGCAGCTTCGGACTAAGCGACACTGAAGCTTTCTTT
>TRBD1|16|TRBV5-5|once|TRBJ2-7
CASSLGTDREYYEQYF
TGTGCCAGCAGCTTGGGAACGGACAGGGAGTACTACGAGCAGTACTTC
>TRBD2|13|TRBV5-1|.|TRBJ2-1
CASSSGGPVEQFF
TGCGCCAGCAGCTCGGGGGGGCCTGTCGAGCAGTTCTTC
>.|15|TRBV27|.|TRBJ1-3
CASSPRGIQGNTIYF
TGTGCCAGCAGTCCTAGGGGGATCCAAGGAAACACCATATATTTT
>.|11|TRBV2|.|TRBJ2-7
CASSEVREQYF
TGTGCCAGCAGTGAAGTGAGGGAGCAGTACTTC
>.|16|TRBV18|.|TRBJ1-4
CASSPNPGVDNEKLFF
TGTGCCAGCTCACCTAACCCCGGGGTAGATAATGAAAAACTGTTTTTT
>TRBD1|17|TRBV7-8|.|TRBJ2-7
CASSPRGWDRGMYEQYF
TGTGCCAGCAGCCCGCGGGGTTGGGACAGGGGCATGTACGAGCAGTACTTC
>.|12|TRBV5-6|few|TRBJ2-7
CASRLGAGWQYF
TGTGCCAGCAGACTGGGGGCAGGATGGCAGTACTTC